One and the same sample provided the 23 T cell receptor beta chains below, sequenced in a study of shared clonotypes between healthy human individuals. This table comes from immunoSEQ multiplex PCR, and its TCRdb copy is limited to in-frame clones, with some not included. The sample has about 2.4 million clones, over 85% seen once. Sequencing was done on a sample of naive CD4+ T cells from PBMCs. As to subset: CD45RA+ positively selected. The origin of the receptors is a man between 18 and 29 years old in good health. Some clones in this sample may be carry-over from other donors' samples.

The rearrangement joins TRBV7-8 to TRBJ2-3; D is unclear. Per the germline V gene, CDR1 is SGHVS and CDR2 is FQNEAQ. V lost 5 bases and J 4 bases, leaving 13 bases between the germline ends. The CDR3 consists of 14 residues. The CDR3 coding sequence is TGTGCCAGCAGCACTCAGAGGTTAGCAGATACGCAGTATTTT. Translated: CASSTQRLADTQYF.

The chain recombines TRBV7-9 with TRBJ1-5, with a tentative D call TRBD1 (5 bases). The ends were cut back, 1 base at V and 8 bases at J, with 15 bases in the middle. Germline values: CDR1 SEHNR, CDR2 FQNEAQ (reference sequence). The CDR3 runs 15 residues. The chain's CDR3 is CASSLGGDSTEPQHF. The CDR3 coding sequence is TGTGCCAGCAGCTTAGGCGGAGACAGTACTGAGCCCCAGCATTTT. Full variable domain (rest looked up from reference TRBV7-9 and TRBJ1-5): DTGVSQNPRHKITKRGQNVTFRCDPISEHNRLYWYRQTLGQGPEFLTYFQNEAQLEKSRLLSDRFSAERPKGSFSTLEIQRTEQGDSAMYLCASSLGGDSTEPQHFGDGTRLSIL.

The chain employs TRBV15 and TRBJ1-2, with D tentatively TRBD1 (5 bases). The germline CDR1 and CDR2 sequences are LNHNV and YYDKDF (reference sequence). V was shortened by 1 base and J by 3 bases, with 12 bases between the two germline ends. CDR3 size: 15 residues. CDR3 sequence: CATSRVGGGDYGYTF. CDR3 nucleotide sequence: TGTGCCACCAGCAGAGTCGGGGGAGGTGACTATGGCTACACCTTC.

The V gene is TRBV25-1, the J gene TRBJ2-7; possibly TRBD1 for D (5 bases). CDR3 length: 14 amino acids. Germline V CDR1 and CDR2: MGHDK, SYGVNS. Trimming removed 4 bases from V and 1 base from J, with 11 bases in between. CDR3 coding DNA: TGTGCCAGCAGTGCAGGGTCCGCGTCCTACGAGCAGTACTTC. Protein product: CASSAGSASYEQYF.

The J gene is TRBJ2-7, the V gene TRBV28; TRBD1 is a possible D gene (5 bases). V lost 8 bases and J 4 bases, leaving 12 bases between the germline ends. The length of the CDR3 is 12 residues. Germline V gene data show CDR1 as MDHEN and CDR2 as SYDVKM. The CDR3 bases are TGTGCCAGCCCCCCGCGACAGTACGAGCAGTACTTC. Residues: CASPPRQYEQYF.

This sequence joins TRBV10-1 and TRBJ1-5; D is ambiguous. CDR1 and CDR2 from the germline V gene are WNHNN and SYGVQD (reference sequence). Trimming left V 3 bases short and J 1 base short, with 13 bases between. The CDR3 sequence is 16 residues long. CDR3 sequence: CASSDPVAKSNQPQHF. CDR3 nucleotide sequence: TGCGCCAGCAGTGATCCGGTAGCCAAAAGCAATCAGCCCCAGCATTTT.

This rearrangement joins TRBV18 to TRBJ2-7; TRBD2 might be the D (6 bases). The length of the CDR3 is 15 residues. V lost 6 bases to trimming and J lost 5 bases, with 20 bases between them. Germline-derived CDR1 and CDR2 are KGHSH and LQKENI. This CDR3 reads CASSPTAGGLDEQYF. In nucleotides, the CDR3 is TGTGCCAGCTCCCCGACGGCAGGAGGGCTTGACGAGCAGTACTTC.

The chain joins TRBV6-5 to TRBJ1-5, with 8 bases fitting TRBD1. V lost 4 bases to trimming and J lost 6 bases; unmatched junction nucleotides: 11. The CDR3 runs to 16 residues. CDR1 is MNHEY, CDR2 SVGAGI, per germline. CDR3 in amino acids: CASSSGGAGSSQPQHF. The DNA for the CDR3 is TGTGCCAGCAGTTCAGGGGGCGCGGGTTCCAGTCAGCCCCAGCATTTT.

The rearrangement links TRBV28 to TRBJ1-1; D may be TRBD1 (5 bases). This CDR3 region has 14 residues. Germline assignment: CDR1 MDHEN and CDR2 SYDVKM. V was trimmed by 6 bases and J by 7 bases, leaving 18 bases between them. CDR3 region: CASSGTPGGFEAFF. In DNA form, the CDR3 reads TGTGCCAGCAGCGGGACTCCCGGCGGCTTTGAAGCTTTCTTT.

The chain employs TRBV14 and TRBJ2-7; D is uncertain. V lost 0 bases to trimming and J lost 3 bases, with 9 bases between them. The CDR3 spans 14 residues. Germline assignment: CDR1 SGHDN and CDR2 FVKESK. The CDR3 reads CASSQDSGLYEQYF. The DNA of the CDR3 is TGTGCCAGCAGCCAAGACTCCGGGCTCTACGAGCAGTACTTC.

J is TRBJ1-2 and V is TRBV7-9, with D uncertain. Trimming cost V 5 bases and J 3 bases, with 10 bases left between them. The CDR3 consists of 13 residues. Per the germline V gene, CDR1 is SEHNR and CDR2 is FQNEAQ (reference sequence). CDR3 sequence reads: CASSPISDYGYTF. CDR3 nucleotides: TGTGCCAGCAGCCCCATCTCGGACTATGGCTACACCTTC.

J is TRBJ2-5 and V is TRBV28; TRBD2 matches at 12 bases. CDR3 length equals 21 residues. J was trimmed by 2 bases and V by 3 bases; bases with no gene match: 19. The germline V gene has CDR1 MDHEN and CDR2 SYDVKM. CDR3 in amino acids: CASSFRSGVASGRAGQETQYF. CDR3 nucleotides: TGTGCCAGCAGTTTCAGGTCAGGGGTGGCTAGCGGGAGGGCCGGGCAAGAGACCCAGTACTTC.

CDR3 sequence (DNA): TGTGCCAGCAGCGTAGCCGACAGGCACACCGGGGAGCTGTTTTTT. Protein sequence: CASSVADRHTGELFF. The chain joins TRBV9 to TRBJ2-2, with D perhaps TRBD1 (6 bases). The V gene lost 0 bases and the J gene lost 3 bases, with 9 bases spanning the gap. This CDR3 comprises 15 residues. The germline gives CDR1 SGDLS, CDR2 YYNGEE.

The gene calls are TRBV19 and TRBJ2-1, with 9 bases matching TRBD1. In germline, CDR1 is LNHDA, CDR2 SQIVND (reference sequence). V dropped 1 base and J dropped 7; count of bases not matched to a gene: 2. The CDR3 extends over 14 amino acids. In DNA, the CDR3 is TGTGCCAGTAGTATAGCAGGACAGGGGAATGAGCAGTTCTTC. Protein product: CASSIAGQGNEQFF.

This clone was picked up one time. The V and J genes are TRBV5-1 and TRBJ1-1; no definite D call. The germline V gene has CDR1 SGHRS and CDR2 YFSETQ. The CDR3 is 15 amino acids. V was trimmed by 6 bases and J by 5 bases, leaving 20 bases between them. CDR3 nucleotides: TGCGCCAGCACCCTGGGTGATAGCGGAGGGACTGAAGCTTTCTTT. Translation gives CASTLGDSGGTEAFF.

The rearrangement links TRBV11-2 to TRBJ1-2; possible D gene TRBD1, 5 bases. CDR3 length: 15 amino acids. V was clipped by 5 bases and J by 0 bases, with 13 bases between them. Germline lookup yields CDR1 SGHAT and CDR2 FQNNGV. CDR3 nucleotide sequence: TGTGCCAGCAGCGACCGGGGCGGTACTAACTATGGCTACACCTTC. This sequence encodes CASSDRGGTNYGYTF. Full variable domain (missing parts from reference TRBV11-2 and TRBJ1-2): EAGVAQSPRYKIIEKRQSVAFWCNPISGHATLYWYQQILGQGPKLLIQFQNNGVVDDSQLPKDRFSAERLKGVDSTLKIQPAKLEDSAVYLCASSDRGGTNYGYTFGSGTRLTVV.

The chain employs TRBV9 and TRBJ2-7, with 13 bases lining up with TRBD2. Germline V gives CDR1 SGDLS, CDR2 YYNGEE. The CDR3 totals 15 residues. Trimming took 4 bases from V and 4 from J; bases not matched to a gene: 5. The CDR3 sequence: CASSPGLAGFYEQYF. In nucleotides, the CDR3 is TGTGCCAGCAGCCCGGGACTAGCGGGGTTTTACGAGCAGTACTTC.

The chain employs TRBV5-1 and TRBJ1-1; D is unclear. Germline lookup yields CDR1 SGHRS and CDR2 YFSETQ. Between the trimmed V and J ends, which lost 3 bases and 1 base, there was a span of 13 bases. The length of the CDR3 is 15 residues. CDR3 residues: CASSSLSGGNTEAFF. As DNA, the CDR3 is TGCGCCAGCAGCTCCTTATCCGGCGGGAACACTGAAGCTTTCTTT.

This clone was seen a single time. V and J are TRBV5-1 and TRBJ2-7, with 8 bases matching TRBD2. After removal of 4 bases from V and 2 bases from J, the junction contained 5 bases not matched to a gene. The germline V gene encodes CDR1 SGHRS and CDR2 YFSETQ. The CDR3 totals 14 residues. The CDR3 bases are TGCGCCAGCAGCGCGGGGGGCCTCCCCTACGAGCAGTACTTC. Translating it yields CASSAGGLPYEQYF.

The CDR3 region is CASSVTAGSSYEQYF. CDR3 bases: TGTGCCAGCAGCGTGACGGCGGGGAGCTCCTACGAGCAGTACTTC. The chain recombines TRBV9 with TRBJ2-7; the D gene is possibly TRBD2 (6 bases). Germline CDR1 is SGDLS and CDR2 is YYNGEE. CDR3 size: 15 residues. V lost 2 bases, J lost 0 bases, and 12 bases lay in between. Filled out from reference TRBV9 and TRBJ2-7, the complete variable domain reads DSGVTQTPKHLITATGQRVTLRCSPRSGDLSVYWYQQSLDQGLQFLIQYYNGEERAKGNILERFSAQQFPDLHSELNLSSLELGDSALYFCASSVTAGSSYEQYFGPGTRLTVT.

The rearrangement links TRBV27 to TRBJ2-4, with TRBD2 matching 7 bases. Germline assignment: CDR1 MNHEY and CDR2 SMNVEV (reference sequence). This CDR3 spans 16 amino acids. V lost 6 bases and J lost 0; bases outside the gene matches: 8. The CDR3 reads CASSERGLEAKNIQYF. CDR3 nucleotide sequence: TGTGCCAGCAGCGAGCGGGGTCTCGAAGCCAAAAACATTCAGTACTTC.

This clone came up once. The gene calls are TRBV7-2 and TRBJ2-7; D might be TRBD2 (5 bases). The germline V gene has CDR1 SGHTA and CDR2 FQGNSA. The CDR3 contains 14 residues. The V end was cut by 4 bases, the J end by 0 bases, with 10 bases between. CDR3 bases: TGTGCCAGCAGCTCGATGGGGAGCTCCTACGAGCAGTACTTC. It codes for CASSSMGSSYEQYF. The full variable domain, completed using reference TRBV7-2 and TRBJ2-7, is GAGVSQSPSNKVTEKGKDVELRCDPISGHTALYWYRQSLGQGLEFLIYFQGNSAPDKSGLPSDRFSAERTGGSVSTLTIQRTQQEDSAVYLCASSSMGSSYEQYFGPGTRLTVT.

The J gene is TRBJ2-7, the V gene TRBV4-1; 8 positions match TRBD1. Germline V lookup: CDR1 MGHRA, CDR2 YSYEKL. Losses at the gene ends were 2 bases for V and 2 bases for J; bases not matched to a gene: 2. The CDR3 loop spans 14 amino acids. DNA for the CDR3: TGCGCCAGCAGCCAACTACAGGGGGCCTACGAGCAGTACTTC. Residues: CASSQLQGAYEQYF.